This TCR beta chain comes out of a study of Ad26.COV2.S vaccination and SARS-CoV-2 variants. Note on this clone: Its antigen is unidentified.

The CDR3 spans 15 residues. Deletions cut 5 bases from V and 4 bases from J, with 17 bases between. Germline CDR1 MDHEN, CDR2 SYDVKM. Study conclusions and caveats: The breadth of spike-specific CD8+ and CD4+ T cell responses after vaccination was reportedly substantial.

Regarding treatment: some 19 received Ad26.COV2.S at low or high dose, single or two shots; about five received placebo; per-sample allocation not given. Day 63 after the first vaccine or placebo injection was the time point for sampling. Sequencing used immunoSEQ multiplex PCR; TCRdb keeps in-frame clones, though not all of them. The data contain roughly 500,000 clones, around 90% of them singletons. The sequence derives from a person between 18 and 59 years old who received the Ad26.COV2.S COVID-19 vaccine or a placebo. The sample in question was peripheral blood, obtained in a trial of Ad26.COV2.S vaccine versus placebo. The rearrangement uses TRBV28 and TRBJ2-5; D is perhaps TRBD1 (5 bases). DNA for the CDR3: TGTGCCAGCAGTGGGGCAGGAGTGGGTGCAGAGACCCAGTACTTC. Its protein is CASSGAGVGAETQYF.